The rows below give T cell receptor beta chains drawn from one sample of a study of blood T cells in healthy people across ages. TCRdb reanalysed the 5' RACE reads using MiXCR and keeps one entry per CDR3 protein. The sample has more than 1.4 million distinct CDR3 sequences, 42% seen once. Material: blood. These receptors were obtained from a woman between 18 and 29 years old in good health. Both conserved end residues are trimmed from each CDR3.

TRBV7-9	.	ASSFFLGGEETQY
TRBV2	TRBJ2-5	ASSGQVGVRETQY
TRBV6-1	TRBJ1-1	ASAGGPLFDEAF
TRBV24-1	TRBJ2-1	ATSDASGNSYNEQF
TRBV20-1	TRBJ2-3	SAPRPSGGVSTDTQY
TRBV11-1	TRBJ1-1	ASRDETGGYTEAF
TRBV4-1	.	ASSQGVAGGPSGTQY
TRBV6-2/TRBV6-3	TRBJ2-1	ASSYRASGYNEQF
TRBV12-3/TRBV12-4	TRBJ2-7	ASSSSRQGVNEQY
TRBV14	TRBJ2-3	ASSSSGQGIMSDTQY
TRBV10-3	TRBJ1-2	AISPTITGSGYT
TRBV5-1	TRBJ2-7	ASSSRPGQGAEQY
TRBV5-1	TRBJ2-7	ASRVGWSSYEQY